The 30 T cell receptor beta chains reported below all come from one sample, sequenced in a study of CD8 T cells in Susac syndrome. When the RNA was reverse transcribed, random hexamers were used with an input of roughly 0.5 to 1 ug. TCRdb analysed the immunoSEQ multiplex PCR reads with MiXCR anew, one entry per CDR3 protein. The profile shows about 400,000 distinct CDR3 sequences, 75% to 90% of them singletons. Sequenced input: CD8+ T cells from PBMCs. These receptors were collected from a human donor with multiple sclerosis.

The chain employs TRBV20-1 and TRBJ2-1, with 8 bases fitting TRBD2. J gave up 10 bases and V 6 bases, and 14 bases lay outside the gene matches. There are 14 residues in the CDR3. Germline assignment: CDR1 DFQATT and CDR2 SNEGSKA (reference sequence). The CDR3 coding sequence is TGCAGTGCGAGGGACGGGGGGGCTGAGGGAGAGCAGTTCTTC. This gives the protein CSARDGGAEGEQFF.

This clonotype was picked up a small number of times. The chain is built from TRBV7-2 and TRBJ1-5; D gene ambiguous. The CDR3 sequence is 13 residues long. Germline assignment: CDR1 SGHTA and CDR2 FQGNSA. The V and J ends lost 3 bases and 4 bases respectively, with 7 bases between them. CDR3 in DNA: TGTGCCAGCAGCTTGTGGACTAATCAGCCCCAGCATTTT. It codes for CASSLWTNQPQHF.

CDR3: CASRTDGTQYF. As DNA, the CDR3 is TGTGCCAGCAGGACTGATGGGACCCAGTACTTC. This sequence joins TRBV25-1 and TRBJ2-5; D is undetermined. Germline CDR1 and CDR2: MGHDK and SYGVNS. V was pared by 6 bases and J by 7 bases, with 9 bases between. This CDR3 region has 11 residues.

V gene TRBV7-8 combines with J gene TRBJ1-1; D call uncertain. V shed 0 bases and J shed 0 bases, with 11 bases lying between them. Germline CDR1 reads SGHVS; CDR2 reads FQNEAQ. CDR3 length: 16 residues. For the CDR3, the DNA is TGTGCCAGCAGCTTAGCGACCCGCGACGTGAACACTGAAGCTTTCTTT. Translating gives CASSLATRDVNTEAFF.

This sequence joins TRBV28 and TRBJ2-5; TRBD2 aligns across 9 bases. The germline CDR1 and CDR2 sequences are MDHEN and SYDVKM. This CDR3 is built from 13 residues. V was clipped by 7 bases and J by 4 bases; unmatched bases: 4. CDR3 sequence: CASTEAGGETQYF. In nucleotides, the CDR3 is TGTGCCAGCACCGAAGCGGGAGGAGAGACCCAGTACTTC.

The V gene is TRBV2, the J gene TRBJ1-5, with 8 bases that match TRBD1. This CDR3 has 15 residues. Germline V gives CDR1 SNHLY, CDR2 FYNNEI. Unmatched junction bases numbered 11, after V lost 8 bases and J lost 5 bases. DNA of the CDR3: TGTGCCAGCCTGGGGGACAGGTCTAGGGATCAGCCCCAGCATTTT. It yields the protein CASLGDRSRDQPQHF.

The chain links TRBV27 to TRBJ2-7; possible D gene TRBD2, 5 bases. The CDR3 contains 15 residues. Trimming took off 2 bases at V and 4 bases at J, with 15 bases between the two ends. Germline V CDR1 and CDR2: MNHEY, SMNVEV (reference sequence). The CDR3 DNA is TGTGCCAGCAGTTTAGCCGGGCCCGGGAAATACGAGCAGTACTTC. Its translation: CASSLAGPGKYEQYF.

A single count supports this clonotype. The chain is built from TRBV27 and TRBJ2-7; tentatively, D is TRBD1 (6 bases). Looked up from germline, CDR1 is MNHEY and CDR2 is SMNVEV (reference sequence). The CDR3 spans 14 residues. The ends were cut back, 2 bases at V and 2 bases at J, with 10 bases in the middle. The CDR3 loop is CASSLTDSPYEQYF. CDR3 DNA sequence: TGTGCCAGCAGTTTAACGGACAGCCCCTACGAGCAGTACTTC.

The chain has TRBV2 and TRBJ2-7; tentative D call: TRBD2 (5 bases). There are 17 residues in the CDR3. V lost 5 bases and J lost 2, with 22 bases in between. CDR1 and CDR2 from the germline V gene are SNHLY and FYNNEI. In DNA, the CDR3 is TGTGCCAGCAGTCCCTTTCCTGAGGGTACGGATCCCTACGAGCAGTACTTC. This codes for CASSPFPEGTDPYEQYF.

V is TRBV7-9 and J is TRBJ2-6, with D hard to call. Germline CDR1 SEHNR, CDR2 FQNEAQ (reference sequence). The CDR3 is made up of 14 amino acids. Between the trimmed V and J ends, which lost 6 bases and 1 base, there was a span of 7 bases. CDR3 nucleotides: TGTGCCAGCAGGTCCCCTTCTGGGGCCAACGTCCTGACTTTC. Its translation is CASRSPSGANVLTF.

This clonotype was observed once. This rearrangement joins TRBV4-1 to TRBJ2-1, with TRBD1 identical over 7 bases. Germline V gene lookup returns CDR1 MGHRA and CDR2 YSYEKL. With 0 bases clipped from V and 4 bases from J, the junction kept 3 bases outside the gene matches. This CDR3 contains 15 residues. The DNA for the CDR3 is TGCGCCAGCAGCCAAGAACGGACAGGTTACAATGAGCAGTTCTTC. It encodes CASSQERTGYNEQFF.

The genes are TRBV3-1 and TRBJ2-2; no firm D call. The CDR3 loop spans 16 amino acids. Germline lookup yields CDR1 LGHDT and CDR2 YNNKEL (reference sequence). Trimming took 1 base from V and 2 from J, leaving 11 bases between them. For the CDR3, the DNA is TGTGCCAGCAGCCAAGTTACACAAAAAAACACCGGGGAGCTGTTTTTT. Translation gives CASSQVTQKNTGELFF.

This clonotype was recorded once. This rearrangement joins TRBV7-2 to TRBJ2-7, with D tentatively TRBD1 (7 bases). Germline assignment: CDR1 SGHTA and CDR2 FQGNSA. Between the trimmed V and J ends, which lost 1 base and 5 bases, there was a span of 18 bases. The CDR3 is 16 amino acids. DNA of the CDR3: TGTGCCAGCAGCTTAGGACGAGGGGGCCCGGGGGACGAGCAGTACTTC. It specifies CASSLGRGGPGDEQYF.

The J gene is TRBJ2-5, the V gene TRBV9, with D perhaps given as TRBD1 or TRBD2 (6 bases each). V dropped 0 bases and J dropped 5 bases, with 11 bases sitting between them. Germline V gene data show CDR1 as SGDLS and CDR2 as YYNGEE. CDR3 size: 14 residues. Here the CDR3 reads CASSVGWGAETQYF. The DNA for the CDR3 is TGTGCCAGCAGCGTAGGTTGGGGGGCCGAGACCCAGTACTTC.

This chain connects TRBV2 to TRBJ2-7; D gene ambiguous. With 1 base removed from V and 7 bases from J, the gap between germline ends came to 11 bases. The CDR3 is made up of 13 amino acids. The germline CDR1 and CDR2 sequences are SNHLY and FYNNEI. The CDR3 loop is CASSEGPNHEQYF. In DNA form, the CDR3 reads TGTGCCAGCAGTGAAGGACCGAACCATGAGCAGTACTTC.

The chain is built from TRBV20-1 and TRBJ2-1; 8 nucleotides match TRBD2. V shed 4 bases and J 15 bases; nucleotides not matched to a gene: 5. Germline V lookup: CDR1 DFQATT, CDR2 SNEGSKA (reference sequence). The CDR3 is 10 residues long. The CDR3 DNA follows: TGCAGTGCTAACAGCGGGGGATGGTTCTTC. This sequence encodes CSANSGGWFF.

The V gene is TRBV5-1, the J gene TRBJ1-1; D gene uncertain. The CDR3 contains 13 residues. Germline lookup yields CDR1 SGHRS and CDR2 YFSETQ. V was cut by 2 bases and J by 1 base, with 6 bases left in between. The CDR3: CASSFRANTEAFF. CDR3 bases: TGCGCCAGCAGCTTTAGGGCGAACACTGAAGCTTTCTTT.

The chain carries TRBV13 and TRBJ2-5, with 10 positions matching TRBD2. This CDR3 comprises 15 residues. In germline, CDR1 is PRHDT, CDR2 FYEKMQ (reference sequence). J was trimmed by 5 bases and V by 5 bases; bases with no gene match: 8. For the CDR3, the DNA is TGTGCCAGCAGCCCGGGACTAGCGAGTCGTGAGACCCAGTACTTC. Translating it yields CASSPGLASRETQYF.

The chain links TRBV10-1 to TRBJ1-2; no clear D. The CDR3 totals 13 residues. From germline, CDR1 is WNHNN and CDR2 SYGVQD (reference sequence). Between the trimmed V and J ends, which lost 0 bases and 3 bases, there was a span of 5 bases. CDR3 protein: CASSESGDYGYTF. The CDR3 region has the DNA TGCGCCAGCAGTGAGTCAGGAGACTATGGCTACACCTTC.

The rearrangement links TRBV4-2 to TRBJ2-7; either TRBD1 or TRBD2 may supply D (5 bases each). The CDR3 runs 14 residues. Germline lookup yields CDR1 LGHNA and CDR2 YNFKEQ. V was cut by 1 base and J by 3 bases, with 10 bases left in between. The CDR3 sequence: CASSQGDGGYEQYF. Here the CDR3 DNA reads TGTGCCAGCAGCCAAGGGGACGGCGGCTACGAGCAGTACTTC.

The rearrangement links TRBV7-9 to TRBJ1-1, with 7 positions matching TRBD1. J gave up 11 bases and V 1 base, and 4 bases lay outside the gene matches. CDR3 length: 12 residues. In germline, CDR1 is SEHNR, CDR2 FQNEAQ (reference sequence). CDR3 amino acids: CASSLGYRGAFF. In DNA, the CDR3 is TGTGCCAGCAGCTTAGGATACAGGGGCGCTTTCTTT.

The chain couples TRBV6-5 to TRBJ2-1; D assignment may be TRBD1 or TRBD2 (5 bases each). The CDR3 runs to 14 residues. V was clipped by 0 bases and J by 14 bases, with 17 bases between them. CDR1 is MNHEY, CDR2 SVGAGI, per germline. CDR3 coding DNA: TGTGCCAGCAGTTACTCCCCGGGACCTGATTTGGAGTTCTTC. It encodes CASSYSPGPDLEFF.

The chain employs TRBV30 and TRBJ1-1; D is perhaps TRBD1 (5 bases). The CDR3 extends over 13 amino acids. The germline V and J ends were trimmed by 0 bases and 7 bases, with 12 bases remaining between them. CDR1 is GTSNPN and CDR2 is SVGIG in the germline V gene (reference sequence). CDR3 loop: CAWSVGAGFEAFF. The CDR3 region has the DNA TGTGCCTGGAGTGTCGGGGCGGGTTTTGAAGCTTTCTTT.

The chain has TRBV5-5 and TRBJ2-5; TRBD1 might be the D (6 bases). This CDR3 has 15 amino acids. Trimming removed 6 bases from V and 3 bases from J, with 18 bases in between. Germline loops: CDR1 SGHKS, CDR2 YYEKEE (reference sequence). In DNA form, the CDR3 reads TGTGCCAGCATCCGATTCTCCAGGGGAGAAGAGACCCAGTACTTC. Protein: CASIRFSRGEETQYF.

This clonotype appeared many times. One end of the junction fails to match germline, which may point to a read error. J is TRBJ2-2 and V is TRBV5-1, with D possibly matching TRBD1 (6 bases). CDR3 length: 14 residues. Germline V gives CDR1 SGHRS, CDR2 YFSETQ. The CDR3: CASSLGQNTGELFF. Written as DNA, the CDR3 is TGTGCCAGCAGCTTGGGACAGAACACCGGGGAGCTGTTTTTT.

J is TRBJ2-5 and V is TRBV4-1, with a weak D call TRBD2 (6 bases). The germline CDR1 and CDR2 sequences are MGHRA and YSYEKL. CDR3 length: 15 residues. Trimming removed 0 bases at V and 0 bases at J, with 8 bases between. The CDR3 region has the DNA TGCGCCAGCAGCCAAGATCGGGACTACCAAGAGACCCAGTACTTC. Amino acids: CASSQDRDYQETQYF.

CDR3 bases: TGCGCCAGGGAAACTTTGGCTGGGGACTCCTACGAGCAGTACTTC. It specifies CARETLAGDSYEQYF. V and J are TRBV4-1 and TRBJ2-7; D gene unclear. Germline-derived CDR1 and CDR2 are MGHRA and YSYEKL. The CDR3 covers 15 residues. V was cut by 9 bases and J by 0 bases, with 18 bases left in between.

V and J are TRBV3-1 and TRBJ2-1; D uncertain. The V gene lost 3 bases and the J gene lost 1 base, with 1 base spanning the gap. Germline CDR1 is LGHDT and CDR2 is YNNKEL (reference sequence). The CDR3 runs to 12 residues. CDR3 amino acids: CASSHSYNEQFF. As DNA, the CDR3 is TGTGCCAGCAGCCATTCCTACAATGAGCAGTTCTTC.

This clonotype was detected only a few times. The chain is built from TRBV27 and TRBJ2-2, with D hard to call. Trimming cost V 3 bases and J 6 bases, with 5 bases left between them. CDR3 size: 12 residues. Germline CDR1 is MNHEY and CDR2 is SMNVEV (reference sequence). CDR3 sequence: CASSFLAGELFF. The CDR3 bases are TGTGCCAGCAGTTTCCTCGCCGGGGAGCTGTTTTTT.

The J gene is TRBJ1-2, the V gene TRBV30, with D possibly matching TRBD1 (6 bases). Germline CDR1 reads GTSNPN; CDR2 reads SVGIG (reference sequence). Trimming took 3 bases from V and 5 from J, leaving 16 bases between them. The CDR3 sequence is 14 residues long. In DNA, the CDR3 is TGTGCCTGGAGACCTATTGACAGGTTATATGGCTACACCTTC. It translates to CAWRPIDRLYGYTF.